The rows below give T cell receptor beta chains drawn from one sample of a study of T cell changes during pregnancy in multiple sclerosis. Clones were read by immunoSEQ multiplex PCR, and TCRdb kept only the in-frame ones, dropping some. The table has approximately 89,000 clones, 85% to 95% seen once. The specimen was peripheral blood, collected after pregnancy. The receptors were gathered from a female donor in good health, enrolled as a control in a pregnancy study. CDR3s leave out the opening cysteine and the closing phenylalanine or tryptophan. Only part of the rows carry a size: once, few, many, or a class if the clone is expanded.

clone size: once; V gene: TRBV5-1; J gene: TRBJ2-3; CDR3 protein: ASSLFRKWDTQY
clone size: NA; V gene: TRBV18; J gene: TRBJ2-3; CDR3 protein: ASSRAGTSGTDTQY
clone size: NA; V gene: TRBV20-1; J gene: TRBJ2-7; CDR3 protein: SARGVEQY
clone size: NA; V gene: TRBV18; J gene: TRBJ2-3; CDR3 protein: ASSPADREDTQY
clone size: NA; V gene: TRBV28; J gene: TRBJ2-7; CDR3 protein: ASSSGRWRGQGYEQY
clone size: NA; V gene: TRBV11-2; J gene: TRBJ2-7; CDR3 protein: ASSLIGQGGFEQY
clone size: NA; V gene: TRBV5-6; J gene: TRBJ2-1; CDR3 protein: ASSLGASGSRDEQF
clone size: NA; V gene: TRBV19; J gene: TRBJ1-5; CDR3 protein: ASSISGNQPQH
clone size: NA; V gene: TRBV6-1; J gene: TRBJ2-5; CDR3 protein: ASSWGTGGLETQY
clone size: NA; V gene: TRBV9; J gene: TRBJ1-3; CDR3 protein: ASSLEGSSGNTIY
clone size: NA; V gene: TRBV28; J gene: TRBJ1-4; CDR3 protein: ASSPGGGEKLF
clone size: few; V gene: TRBV2; J gene: TRBJ1-5; CDR3 protein: ASSGPWGGNQPQH
clone size: NA; V gene: TRBV5-1; J gene: TRBJ2-3; CDR3 protein: ASNTGAIMDTQY
clone size: NA; V gene: TRBV7-2; J gene: TRBJ2-7; CDR3 protein: ASSFTGTGPYEQY
clone size: NA; V gene: TRBV2; J gene: TRBJ2-1; CDR3 protein: ASTPWQGGIDEQF
clone size: NA; V gene: TRBV4-1; J gene: TRBJ2-5; CDR3 protein: ASSQGTSGGRTQY
clone size: once; V gene: TRBV4-1; J gene: TRBJ1-3; CDR3 protein: ASSQDERSGNTIY
clone size: NA; V gene: TRBV29-1; J gene: TRBJ2-3; CDR3 protein: SVGGLAGVETDTQY
clone size: NA; V gene: TRBV4-1; J gene: TRBJ1-1; CDR3 protein: ASSHPGGREAF
clone size: NA; V gene: TRBV2; J gene: TRBJ2-6; CDR3 protein: TSSGDRVSSGANVLT
clone size: once; V gene: TRBV15; J gene: TRBJ2-4; CDR3 protein: ATSRDKLAGKNIQY
clone size: NA; V gene: TRBV5-1; J gene: TRBJ1-5; CDR3 protein: ASSWTGGNQPQH
clone size: NA; V gene: TRBV4-2; J gene: TRBJ2-1; CDR3 protein: ASSPRTSGSNEQF
clone size: NA; V gene: TRBV28; J gene: TRBJ2-3; CDR3 protein: ASSFPGESGQY
clone size: once; V gene: TRBV5-1; J gene: TRBJ2-5; CDR3 protein: ASSWVPTGNQETQY
clone size: NA; V gene: TRBV28; J gene: TRBJ2-7; CDR3 protein: ASSLNAVKYEQY
clone size: NA; V gene: TRBV28; J gene: TRBJ2-7; CDR3 protein: ASSPTSGVDEQY